This T cell receptor beta chain was observed in a study of blood T cell repertoires in COVID-19. Background on the study: In each case, the material was cDNA or gDNA derived from T cells, B-cell-depleted T cells, or PBMCs.

Per the germline V gene, CDR1 is MDHEN and CDR2 is SYDVKM. This CDR3 has 14 amino acids. V lost 3 bases, J lost 2 bases, and 11 bases lay in between. As processed by the authors: Reference gene primers were amplified, and this amplification served to estimate nucleated cell counts. Clones were sequenced by immunoSEQ multiplex PCR, and TCRdb holds only the in-frame ones, with some missing. V and J calls and clone size come straight from that table; D and trimming were deduced from the DNA. The data show approximately 200,000 clones, 70% to 90% seen once. Source material: peripheral blood. V and J are TRBV28 and TRBJ2-7; D perhaps matches TRBD2 (5 bases). The TCR sequence derives from a man aged 18 to 29 with active or convalescent COVID-19. CDR3 DNA sequence: TGTGCCAGCAGTTTTTATGAGGGAGCCTACGAGCAGTACTTC. Its protein is CASSFYEGAYEQYF.